This T cell receptor beta chain came from a study of T cell responses to AZD1222 COVID-19 vaccine. The repertoire was sequenced with immunoSEQ multiplex PCR; TCRdb's copy has only in-frame clones and lacks some. Here the sample spans about 120,000 clones, around 86% being singletons. The CDR3 loop spans 14 amino acids. Looked up from germline, CDR1 is SGHTA and CDR2 is FQGNSA. V shed 5 bases and J shed 5 bases, with 15 bases lying between them. Study findings and constraints: Among vaccine-associated CD4 TCRs, coverage spanned spike, with dominance at 160-218 and 743-854. Once two AZD1222 doses were given, Spike-specific TCR breadth and depth went up. Sampling captured repertoires only after the peak T cell response.

Comments on this clone: The antigen remains unidentified.

The material was peripheral blood, obtained on day 0 of AZD1222 vaccination. This clonotype was obtained from an adult in good health. V is TRBV7-2 and J is TRBJ2-5; D tentatively fits TRBD1 or TRBD2 (5 bases each). In nucleotides, the CDR3 is TGTGCCAGCAGCGGGACGGGTAGGCTGGAGACCCAGTACTTC. It translates to CASSGTGRLETQYF.